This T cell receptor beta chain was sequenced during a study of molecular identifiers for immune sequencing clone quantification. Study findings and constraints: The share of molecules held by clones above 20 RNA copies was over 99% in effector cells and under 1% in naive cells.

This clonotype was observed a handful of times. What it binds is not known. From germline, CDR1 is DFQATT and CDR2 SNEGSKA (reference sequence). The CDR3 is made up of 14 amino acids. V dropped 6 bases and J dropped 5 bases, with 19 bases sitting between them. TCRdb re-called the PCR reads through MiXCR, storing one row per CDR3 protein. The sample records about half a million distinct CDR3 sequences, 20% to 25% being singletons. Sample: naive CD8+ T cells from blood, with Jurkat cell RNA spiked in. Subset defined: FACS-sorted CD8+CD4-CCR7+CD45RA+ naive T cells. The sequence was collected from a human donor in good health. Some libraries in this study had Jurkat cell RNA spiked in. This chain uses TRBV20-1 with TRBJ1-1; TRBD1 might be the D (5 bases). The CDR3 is CSASWTPMGTEAFF. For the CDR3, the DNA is TGCAGTGCCTCTTGGACACCGATGGGTACTGAAGCTTTCTTT.